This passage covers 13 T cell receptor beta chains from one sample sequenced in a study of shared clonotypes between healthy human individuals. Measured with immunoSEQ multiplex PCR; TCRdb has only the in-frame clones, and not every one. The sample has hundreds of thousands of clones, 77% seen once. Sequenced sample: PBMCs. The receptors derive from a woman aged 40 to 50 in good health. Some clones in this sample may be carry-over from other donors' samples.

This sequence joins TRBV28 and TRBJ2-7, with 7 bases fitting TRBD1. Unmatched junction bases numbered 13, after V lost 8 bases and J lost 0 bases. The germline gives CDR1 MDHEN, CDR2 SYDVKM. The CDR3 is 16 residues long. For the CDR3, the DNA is TGTGCCAGCGCCACCCCGGGACAGCTTACCTCCTACGAGCAGTACTTC. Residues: CASATPGQLTSYEQYF.

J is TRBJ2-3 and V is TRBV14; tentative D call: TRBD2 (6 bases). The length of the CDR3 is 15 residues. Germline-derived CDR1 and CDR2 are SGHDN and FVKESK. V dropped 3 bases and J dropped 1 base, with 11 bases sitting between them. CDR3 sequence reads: CASSHRTGGTDTQYF. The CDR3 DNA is TGTGCCAGCAGCCACCGGACGGGGGGCACAGATACGCAGTATTTT.

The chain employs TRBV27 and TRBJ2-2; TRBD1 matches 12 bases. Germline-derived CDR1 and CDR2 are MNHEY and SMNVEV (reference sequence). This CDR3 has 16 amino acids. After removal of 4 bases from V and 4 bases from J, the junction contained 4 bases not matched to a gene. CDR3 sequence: CASSSGTGGTTGELFF. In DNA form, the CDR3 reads TGTGCCAGCAGTTCCGGGACAGGGGGCACCACCGGGGAGCTGTTTTTT.

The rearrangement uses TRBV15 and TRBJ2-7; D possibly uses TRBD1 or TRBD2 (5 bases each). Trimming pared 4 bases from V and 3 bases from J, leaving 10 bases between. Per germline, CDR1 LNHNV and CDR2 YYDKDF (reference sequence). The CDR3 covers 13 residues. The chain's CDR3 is CATSKGRNYEQYF. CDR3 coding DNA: TGTGCCACCAGCAAGGGACGGAACTACGAGCAGTACTTC.

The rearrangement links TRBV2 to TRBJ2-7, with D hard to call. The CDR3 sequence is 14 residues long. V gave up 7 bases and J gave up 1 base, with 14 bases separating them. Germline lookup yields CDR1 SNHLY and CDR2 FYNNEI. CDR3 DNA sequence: TGTGCCAGCACAATAACACTAACTTCCTACGAGCAGTACTTC. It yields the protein CASTITLTSYEQYF.

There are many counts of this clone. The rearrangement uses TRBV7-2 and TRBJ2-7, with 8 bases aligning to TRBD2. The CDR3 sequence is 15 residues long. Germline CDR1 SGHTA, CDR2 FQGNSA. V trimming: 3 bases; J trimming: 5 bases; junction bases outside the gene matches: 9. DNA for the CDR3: TGTGCCAGCAGCTTTCAGACCGGGACTAGGAACGAGCAGTACTTC. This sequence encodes CASSFQTGTRNEQYF.

CDR3 in amino acids: CASSVEVQPYEQYF. The CDR3 nucleotides are TGTGCCAGCAGCGTAGAGGTGCAACCCTACGAGCAGTACTTC. The V and J genes are TRBV9 and TRBJ2-5; D is undetermined. The DNA end lines up better with TRBJ2-7; the J call may be wrong. CDR3 length: 14 residues. CDR1 is SGDLS and CDR2 is YYNGEE in the germline V gene.

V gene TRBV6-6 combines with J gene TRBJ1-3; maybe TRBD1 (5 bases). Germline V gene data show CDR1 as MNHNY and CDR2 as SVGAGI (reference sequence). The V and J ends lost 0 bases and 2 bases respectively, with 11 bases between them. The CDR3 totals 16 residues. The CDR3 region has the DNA TGTGCCAGCAGTTACTCGCTAGGGGTCGCTGGAAACACCATATATTTT. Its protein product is CASSYSLGVAGNTIYF.

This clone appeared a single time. DNA of the CDR3: TGTGCCATCAGTGGAGGGGGCGGGTACAGCAATCAGCCCCAGCATTTT. As protein: CAISGGGGYSNQPQHF. The gene calls are TRBV10-3 and TRBJ1-5; 7 bases match TRBD1. The V and J ends lost 4 bases and 1 base, in that order; junction bases with no gene match: 7. This CDR3 comprises 16 residues. CDR1 is ENHRY and CDR2 is SYGVKD in the germline V gene.

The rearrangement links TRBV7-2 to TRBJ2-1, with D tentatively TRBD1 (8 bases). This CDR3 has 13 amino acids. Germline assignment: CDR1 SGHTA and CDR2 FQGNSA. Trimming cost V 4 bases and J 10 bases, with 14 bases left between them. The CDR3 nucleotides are TGTGCCAGCAGCTCCATACAGGGGGGGGAGCAGTTCTTC. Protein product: CASSSIQGGEQFF.

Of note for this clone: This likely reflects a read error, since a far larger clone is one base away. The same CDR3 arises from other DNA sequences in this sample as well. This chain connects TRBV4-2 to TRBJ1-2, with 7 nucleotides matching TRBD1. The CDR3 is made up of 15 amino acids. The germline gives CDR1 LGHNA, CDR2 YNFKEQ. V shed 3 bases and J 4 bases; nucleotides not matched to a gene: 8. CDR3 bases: TGTGCCAGCAGCCAGGATCCGGACAGGCTCTATGGCTACACCTTC. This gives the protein CASSQDPDRLYGYTF.

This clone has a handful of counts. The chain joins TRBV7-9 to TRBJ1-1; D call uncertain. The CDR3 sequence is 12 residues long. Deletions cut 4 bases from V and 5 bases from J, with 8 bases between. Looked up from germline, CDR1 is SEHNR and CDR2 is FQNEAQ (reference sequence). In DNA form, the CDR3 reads TGTGCCAGCAGCTCGGCTGGGACTGAAGCTTTCTTT. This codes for CASSSAGTEAFF.

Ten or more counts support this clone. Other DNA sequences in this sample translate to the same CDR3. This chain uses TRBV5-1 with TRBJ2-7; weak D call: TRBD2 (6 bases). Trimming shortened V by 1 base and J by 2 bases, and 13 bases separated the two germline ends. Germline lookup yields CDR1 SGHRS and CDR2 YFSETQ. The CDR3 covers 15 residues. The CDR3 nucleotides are TGCGCCAGCAGCTTGTCGGGGGATCCAACCTACGAGCAGTACTTC. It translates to CASSLSGDPTYEQYF.